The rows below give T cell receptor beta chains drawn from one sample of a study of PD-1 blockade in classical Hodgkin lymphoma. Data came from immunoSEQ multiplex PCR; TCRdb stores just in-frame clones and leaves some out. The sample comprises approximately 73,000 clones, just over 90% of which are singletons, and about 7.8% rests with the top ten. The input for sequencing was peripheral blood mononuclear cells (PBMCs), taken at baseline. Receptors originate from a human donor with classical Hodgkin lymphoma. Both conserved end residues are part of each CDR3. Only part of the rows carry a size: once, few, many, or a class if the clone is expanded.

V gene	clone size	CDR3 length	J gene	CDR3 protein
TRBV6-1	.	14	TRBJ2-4	CALIPGNVENIQYF
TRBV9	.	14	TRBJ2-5	CASSVGSPQETQYF
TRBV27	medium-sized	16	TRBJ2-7	CARSAGGPTLSYEQYF
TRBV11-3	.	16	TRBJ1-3	CASSSTAADSGNTIYF
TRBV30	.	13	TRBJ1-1	CALVRGPGHEAFF
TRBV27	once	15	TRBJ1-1	CASSISRVMNTEAFF
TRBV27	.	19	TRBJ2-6	CASIPLSRGGLSGANVLTF
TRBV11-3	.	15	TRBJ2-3	CASSLGGDYADTQYF
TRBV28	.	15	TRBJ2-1	CASSSGTSGAVEQFF
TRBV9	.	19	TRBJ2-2	CASSEPLAGEAPPAGELFF
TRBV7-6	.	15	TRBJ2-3	CASSLTLASTDTQYF
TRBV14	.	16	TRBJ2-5	CASSQVAGGIQETQYF
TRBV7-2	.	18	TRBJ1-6	CASSRRFSLSSYNSPLHF
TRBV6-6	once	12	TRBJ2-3	CASSVLRDTQYF
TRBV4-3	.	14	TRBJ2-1	CASSQGQSYNEQFF
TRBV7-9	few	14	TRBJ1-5	CASSPDRGDQPQHF
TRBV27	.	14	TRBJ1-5	CASSLGQGNQPQHF
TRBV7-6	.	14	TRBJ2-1	CASSPALAHNEQFF
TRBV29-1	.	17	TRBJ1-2	CSVEGSLEEYSNYGYTF
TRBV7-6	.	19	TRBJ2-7	CASSLGGQLISPRSYEQYF
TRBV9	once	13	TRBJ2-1	CASSSSSYNEQFF
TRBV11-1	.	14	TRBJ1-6	CASSLQGLNSPLHF
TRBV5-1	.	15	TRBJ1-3	CASSIVQGHGNTIYF
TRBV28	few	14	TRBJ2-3	CASSLRLRGDTQYF
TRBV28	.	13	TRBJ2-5	CASRPASQETQYF
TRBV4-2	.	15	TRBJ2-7	CASSQELGVSLEQYF
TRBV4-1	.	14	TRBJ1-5	CASSPLGGEQPQHF
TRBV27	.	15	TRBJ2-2	CASSLEGGITGELFF
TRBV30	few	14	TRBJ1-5	CAWSGGISNQPQHF
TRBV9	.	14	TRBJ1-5	CASSDGGSNQPQHF
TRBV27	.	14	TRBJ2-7	CASSLGQGLYEQYF
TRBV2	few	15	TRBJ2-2	CASRPGQGDTGELFF